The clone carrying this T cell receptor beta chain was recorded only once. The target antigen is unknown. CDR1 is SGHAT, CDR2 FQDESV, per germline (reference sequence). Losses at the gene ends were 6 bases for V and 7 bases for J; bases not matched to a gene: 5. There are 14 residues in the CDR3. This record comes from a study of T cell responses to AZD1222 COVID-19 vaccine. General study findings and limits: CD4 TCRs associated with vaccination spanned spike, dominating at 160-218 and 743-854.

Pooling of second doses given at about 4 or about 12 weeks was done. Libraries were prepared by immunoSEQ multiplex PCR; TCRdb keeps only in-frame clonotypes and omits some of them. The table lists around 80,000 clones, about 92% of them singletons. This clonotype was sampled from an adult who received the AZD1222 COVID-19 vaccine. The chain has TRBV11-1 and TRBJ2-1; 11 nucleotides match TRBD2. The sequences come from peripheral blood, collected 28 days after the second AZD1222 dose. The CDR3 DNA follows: TGTGCCAGCAGACCTCGACTAGCGGGGAATGAGCAGTTCTTC. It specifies CASRPRLAGNEQFF. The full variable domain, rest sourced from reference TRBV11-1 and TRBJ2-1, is EAEVAQSPRYKITEKSQAVAFWCDPISGHATLYWYRQILGQGPELLVQFQDESVVDDSQLPKDRFSAERLKGVDSTLKIQPAELGDSAMYLCASRPRLAGNEQFFGPGTRLTVL.